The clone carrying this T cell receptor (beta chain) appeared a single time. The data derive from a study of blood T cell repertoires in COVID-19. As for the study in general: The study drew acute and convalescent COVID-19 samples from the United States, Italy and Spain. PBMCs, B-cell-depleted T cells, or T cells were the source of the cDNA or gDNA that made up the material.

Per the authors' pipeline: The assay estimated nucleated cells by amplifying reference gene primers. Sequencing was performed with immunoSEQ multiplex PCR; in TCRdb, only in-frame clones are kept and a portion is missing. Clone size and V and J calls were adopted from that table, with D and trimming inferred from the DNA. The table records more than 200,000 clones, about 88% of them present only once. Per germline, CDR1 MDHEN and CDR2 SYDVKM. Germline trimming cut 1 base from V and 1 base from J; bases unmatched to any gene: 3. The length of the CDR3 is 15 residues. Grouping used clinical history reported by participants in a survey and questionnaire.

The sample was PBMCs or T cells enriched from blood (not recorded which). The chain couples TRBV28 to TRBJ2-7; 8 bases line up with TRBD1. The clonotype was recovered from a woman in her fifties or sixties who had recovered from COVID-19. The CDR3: CASSLSDRASYEQYF. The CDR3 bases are TGTGCCAGCAGTTTATCGGACAGGGCTTCCTACGAGCAGTACTTC.